Listed below are T cell receptor beta chains from one sample, sequenced in a study of shared clonotypes between healthy human individuals. The table came from immunoSEQ multiplex PCR; TCRdb's copy has only in-frame clones and leaves some out. The table records 2 million to 2.5 million clones, roughly 95% of them present only once. Sequences were obtained from naive CD4+ T cells sorted from blood. The receptors shown here come from a man aged 18 to 29 in good health. CDR3s include the opening cysteine and the closing phenylalanine or tryptophan. The D gene is left open where the match is weak. Not every row has a clone size; where given, it reads once, few, many or a size class.

d_call	clone_size	j_call	v_call	cdr3_nt	cdr3_aa
NA	NA	TRBJ1-1	TRBV5-1	TGCGCCAGCAGCCCGGGTCCCCACGGATCGGACACTGAAGCTTTCTTT	CASSPGPHGSDTEAFF
NA	NA	TRBJ2-1	TRBV7-9	TGTGCCAGCTTCCTTGCGGGTGAGCAGTTCTTC	CASFLAGEQFF
NA	NA	TRBJ1-1	TRBV28	TGTGCCAGCAGTTTAAACAGGGCTACTGAAGCTTTCTTT	CASSLNRATEAFF
NA	NA	TRBJ1-1	TRBV6-5	TGTGCCAGCACCCAGGGGAGGAACACTGAAGCTTTCTTT	CASTQGRNTEAFF
TRBD2	NA	TRBJ2-7	TRBV28	TGTGCCAGCAGGTTCCCCGGGGGGACGGGCGAGCAGTACTTC	CASRFPGGTGEQYF
NA	NA	TRBJ2-2	TRBV18	TGTGCCAGCTCGCCCCAACTGGTAGGAACGAACACCGGGGAGCTGTTTTTT	CASSPQLVGTNTGELFF
TRBD1	NA	TRBJ2-7	TRBV6-1	TGTGCCAGCCTCCGGGACAGTACCTACGAGCAGTACTTC	CASLRDSTYEQYF
NA	NA	TRBJ2-2	TRBV28	TGTGCCAGCAGTTTAGATCCTGGGAACGTCGGGGAGCTGTTTTTT	CASSLDPGNVGELFF
TRBD1	once	TRBJ1-2	TRBV27	TGTGCCAGCGGCGCCGGGACAGGGGGTGACTATGGCTACACCTTC	CASGAGTGGDYGYTF
TRBD1	NA	TRBJ1-2	TRBV7-2	TGTGCCAGCAGCTCAGGGGGGTTGGCGGCAGTCTATGGCTACACCTTC	CASSSGGLAAVYGYTF
NA	NA	TRBJ1-2	TRBV5-4	TGTGCCAGCAGCCTGGCAGGGACTGTCTATGGCTACACCTTC	CASSLAGTVYGYTF